This T cell receptor (beta chain) was recorded in a study of control samples from healthy donors and cancer patients. CDR3 size: 14 residues. Germline values: CDR1 SEHNR, CDR2 FQNEAQ (reference sequence). The germline V and J ends were trimmed by 5 bases and 2 bases, with 10 bases remaining between them. The assay was immunoSEQ multiplex PCR, and TCRdb's table has in-frame clones only and misses some. Of 150,000 to 200,000 clones in the sample, approximately 86% were seen once. The chain is built from TRBV7-9 and TRBJ1-3; perhaps TRBD1 as D (5 bases). The receptor's source is a woman in her twenties or thirties in good health. The specimen was blood. CDR3 region: CASSERGAGNTIYF. The CDR3 DNA reads TGTGCCAGCAGCGAAAGAGGGGCTGGAAACACCATATATTTT.